This T cell receptor beta chain was sequenced for a study of blood T cell repertoires in COVID-19. The protocol was immunoSEQ multiplex PCR, while the TCRdb copy is restricted to in-frame clones and leaves out a portion. The sample consists of over 250,000 clones, around 85% of them appearing once. From germline, CDR1 is SEHNR and CDR2 FQNEAQ (reference sequence). This CDR3 comprises 13 residues. V gave up 0 bases and J gave up 12 bases, with 14 bases separating them. This clonotype was sampled from a woman in her 70s with acute or convalescent COVID-19. The chain couples TRBV7-9 to TRBJ1-2; D remains unclear. Sequencing was carried out using peripheral blood. CDR3: CASSLAGGRSDTF. The CDR3 DNA reads as TGTGCCAGCAGCTTAGCTGGAGGACGTTCGGACACCTTC.